The clone carrying this TCR beta chain was detected a few times. Its antigen is unknown. From RNA transcripts, TCR beta CDR3 regions were amplified. The HTBI primer set was used in a first-round RT-PCR of the TCR CDR3. TCRdb reprocessed the multiplex PCR reads with MiXCR, giving one entry per CDR3 protein. The repertoire holds 370,000 or so distinct CDR3 sequences, around a sixth seen once, with roughly a quarter in the top ten. Uncontrolled infection, other autoimmune disease, pregnancy or lactation led to exclusion. The data are from a study of T cells in Graves' hyperthyroidism and ophthalmopathy. General study findings and limits: A model using 13 V-J features told ophthalmopathy apart from stable hyperthyroidism.

CDR3 size: 15 residues. CDR1 is MDHEN, CDR2 SYDVKM, per germline. The ends were cut back, 8 bases at V and 1 base at J, with 18 bases in the middle. The chain joins TRBV28 to TRBJ2-7; D unresolved. The TCR sequence derives from a woman under 30 with Graves' hyperthyroidism that later progressed to Graves' ophthalmopathy. Sequencing used blood. CDR3 nucleotides: TGTGCCAGCCGGAGAACCCGGGCGACATCCTACGAGCAGTACTTC. This encodes CASRRTRATSYEQYF.